This T cell receptor (beta chain) was observed in a study of early T cells in non-severe SARS-CoV-2 infection (TCRdb year 2021). Concerning the study at large: Because TCR sequencing was done on bulk RNA from unsorted whole blood, the alpha and beta chains could not be paired. What the work shows at the level of the full study, not this receptor alone: VDJdb matching was skewed toward anti-spike CD8 responses and likely underestimated virus-specific expansions, missing private and CD4 specificities.

Preparation of the library involved 5' RACE. The run used a NextSeq 500. The TCR library protocol attached unique molecular identifiers to individual cDNA molecules to correct for sequencing error and PCR bias. TCR alpha and beta chains were both sequenced, and the abundances of alpha and beta sequences in each sample were closely correlated with each other. The source study handled its data this way. V gene, J gene and CDR3 annotation of TCR sequences was performed with Decombinator V4. TCRs were defined as expanded if a significant change between any two time points was detected under a Poisson model with p below 0.0001. TCR abundances were normalised to the total number of TCRs sequenced per sample and were expressed as counts per million. MAIT TCRs were defined by TRAV1-2 paired with TRAJ12, TRAJ20 or TRAJ33, and iNKT TCRs by TRAV10 paired with TRAJ18. VDJdb, accessed 1 November 2021, was searched for CMV, EBV and SARS-CoV-2 annotated TCRs, excluding TCRs annotated for multiple antigens. TCRdb reprocessed the public reads (quality trimming at Q25 with fastp, clone calling with MiXCR) and kept in-frame beta chains. CDR3 protein duplicates are merged, each entry listing the most common genes and DNA. The V and J calls follow TCRdb's processing rather than the paper's. This sample has 65,000 to 75,000 distinct CDR3 sequences in its table, and 13% of those were observed once. Over 4% of the sample goes to the ten largest clones.

CDR1 and CDR2, looked up from the germline V gene (reference sequence), are DFQATT and SNEGSKA. V drops 2 bases and J drops 4 bases, leaving 7 bases in between. The CDR3 covers 12 residues, taking in both the cysteine and the phenylalanine. Kept here is only the CDR3 DNA, which spans 36 bases and is read in frame from base 1. This clonotype was seen a few times. Its antigen remains unidentified. No base-level quality is on record; no much larger clone is a single base apart. Set within a cohort of healthcare workers in London, UK, this nested case-control study involved weekly PCR testing of nasopharyngeal swabs along with blood sampling. Healthcare workers were recruited between 23 and 31 March 2020, during the week of the UK lockdown, and were followed weekly for up to about 16 weeks.

The sequenced sample was whole blood. The sequence was obtained from an adult who was a healthcare worker with PCR-confirmed SARS-CoV-2 infection or an uninfected control (not recorded which). This chain is built from TRBV20-1 and TRBJ2-3; no D gene can be assigned with confidence. The CDR3 in this case is CSARPVADTQYF. The nucleotide sequence is TGCAGTGCTAGACCGGTGGCAGATACGCAGTATTTT.